This TCR beta chain was captured in a study of blood T cell repertoires in COVID-19. Each participant's cohort was designated according to participant-reported clinical history. Libraries were prepared by immunoSEQ multiplex PCR; TCRdb keeps only in-frame clonotypes and omits some of them. The data contain approximately 64,000 clones, more than 75% of them singletons. The source of this sequence is a woman in her forties who had recovered from COVID-19. The sequenced sample was PBMCs or T cells enriched from blood (not recorded which).

The DNA for the CDR3 is TGTGCCAGCTCACCATATTCGCCCGGAGCCAAAAACATTCAGTACTTC. Translating it yields CASSPYSPGAKNIQYF. The chain couples TRBV18 to TRBJ2-4; D gene uncertain. The germline V and J ends were trimmed by 2 bases and 0 bases, with 11 bases remaining between them. Germline V gene sequence: CDR1 KGHSH, CDR2 LQKENI. There are 16 residues in the CDR3.